This T cell receptor (beta chain) was documented in a study of blood T cells in healthy people across ages (dated by TCRdb to between 2014 and 2017). As for the study more broadly: In model experiments, roughly one uniquely barcoded TCR beta cDNA molecule per two T cells was captured by template switching. Using deep sequencing normalized with unique cDNA molecular identifiers, the study measured how TCR beta repertoire diversity changes with age. Four age groups were formed from the donors: young (average approximately 16 years), middle-aged (approximately 40), aged (about 62) and long-lived (about 80). For two donors (one aged 18 to 30 and one aged 80 or older), the study analyzed two additional independent replicas of 1 million unique cDNA reads from the same blood draw. General study outcomes and caveats: Observed TCR beta diversity per million T cells fell roughly linearly with age, and a significant reduction was already apparent by age about 36. A strong correlation was found between observed TCR beta diversity and the percentage of naive T cells measured by flow cytometry. Because the CMV infection status of the donors was unknown, age-related changes in expanded clonotypes may potentially have been confounded. The long-lived group showed more naive CD4+ T cells, fewer expanded clones and increased TCR diversity than the aged group, suggesting age selection. Estimates of total diversity based on one million sequenced T cells were regarded as lower bounds and as underestimates. Conclusive comparison of naive and antigen-experienced compartments was prevented by the profiling of bulk unsorted PBMCs.

With respect to this clonotype: Its antigen is not yet known. Base qualities were left out, and no much larger clone turns up one base away.

The library was prepared using 5' RACE. The instrument was an Illumina HiSeq 2500. A second 7 to 11 cycle PCR used a sample-barcoded 5' primer and a J-beta primer mix. A unique molecular identifier was introduced onto each TCR beta cDNA molecule by a template-switch 5' adaptor carrying 12 random nucleotides. At least 2.5 million CDR3-containing paired-end reads were obtained from each sample. The Mint cDNA synthesis kit, primed by a TRBC-specific oligonucleotide, was used to synthesize first-strand cDNA from all RNA. After uracil-DNA glycosylase treatment, a first 18-cycle PCR used universal primers M1SS and BC2_uni_R on all cDNA. In the authors' own workflow: For normalization, 1 million high-quality reads were randomly selected from each sample, with every read carrying a distinct molecular identifier. Instead of being binned into consensus sequences, reads with shared molecular identifiers were discarded. MiTCR, run with a Q25 quality threshold and the strictest error-elimination algorithm, handled CDR3 identification, clonotype clustering and error correction. A nonparametric unseen species model with Euler transformation was used to estimate lower-bound total TCR beta diversity. In TCRdb, the public reads were trimmed at Q25 with fastp and aligned with MiXCR, with productive beta chains retained. Entries are consolidated by CDR3 protein sequence, retaining the most common genes and DNA. The V and J calls shown here were made by TCRdb, not taken from the authors' results. This sample lists around 1,000,000 distinct CDR3 sequences; 25% were detected once. The ten largest clones represent approximately 0.7% of the sample.

The V and J ends are trimmed by 6 bases and 5 bases, leaving 8 bases between them. CDR1 and CDR2, per the germline V gene (reference sequence), are DFQATT and SNEGSKA. The CDR3 goes from the cysteine to the phenylalanine over 11 residues. The read is trimmed to its CDR3 DNA, 33 bases read in frame from base 1. Donors were a few dozen systemically healthy Caucasian individuals from Russia aged roughly 6 to 100 years. Each donor gave 8 to 10 milliliters of peripheral blood, drawn into EDTA-treated Vacutainer tubes. Ficoll-Paque density-gradient centrifugation was used to isolate PBMCs, with at least 7 million per sample. Total RNA, at least 6 micrograms per sample, was extracted from PBMCs with Trizol reagent. The percentages of naive CD45RAhigh/CD27high T cells were determined by flow cytometry on a PBMC aliquot from every donor. A further study also used this sample, focusing on T cells of mothers and their children. Per the second study: Nine systemically healthy Caucasian individuals, comprising three mothers and their six children, were included as donors. cDNA synthesis consumed the entire amount of extracted RNA, loaded at roughly 1.5 ug RNA in each 15 ul reaction. In the second PCR, the M1S primer introduced both the sample barcodes and 2-4 random nucleotides. More than 8 million TCR beta CDR3 reads were obtained from each mother, and approximately 3 million reads were obtained from each child. In both related and unrelated pairs, thymic selection shapes the output of TCR recombination in a similar way, with inherited differences having only a minor effect. Related mother-child pairs always showed normalized repertoire overlap that was slightly higher than in unrelated mother-child pairs, though the difference was never significant. No persistent microchimeric T cell clones were detected, at a sensitivity of roughly 96 clones per million clonotypes. Deep NGS was used in the study to compare the TCR beta repertoires of mothers and children and to look for features that separate related mother-child pairs from unrelated individuals. Mothers averaged 40 +/- 4 years of age and children averaged around 11 +/- 4 years. After adapter ligation was performed with NEBNext reagents, the libraries were sequenced on an Illumina HiSeq 2000 with 100+100 nt paired-end reads. To prevent cross-contamination, the mother and child libraries were prepared one month apart and sequenced in separate runs. Between roughly 450,000 and 2,000,000 distinct TCR beta clonotypes were identified per donor. Naive TCR beta clonotypes were estimated from low-frequency clonotypes matched to each donor's FACS-determined naive share, without sorting.

The chain is made from TRBV20-1 and TRBJ2-1; the D gene cannot be resolved reliably. The sequenced sample was blood. The clonotype comes from a girl aged 2 to 10 in good health. CDR3 loop: CSAPAHNEQFF. The DNA is TGCAGTGCCCCTGCCCACAATGAGCAGTTCTTC.